This T cell receptor beta chain was recorded in a study of post-analysis software for immune sequencing data. Study at large: The courses of disease that were included comprised relapsing-remitting, secondary progressive and progressive-relapsing multiple sclerosis. Study-wide results and limits: Among multiple sclerosis patients, normalized Chao1 diversity was significantly below that of controls. Controls showed lower frequencies than patients for a few TRBV segments, and TRBV5-6, TRBV5-1 and TRBV20-1 were among these.

As for this clonotype: Its antigen is not identified.

The CDR3 has 12 residues. V was shortened by 3 bases and J by 9 bases, with 9 bases between the two germline ends. CDR1 SGHNT and CDR2 YENEEA come from the germline V gene. Every TCR beta cDNA library bore unique molecular identifiers. The authors obtained about 520,000 cDNA molecules from roughly 1.1 to 9.2 million T cells. TCRdb itself ran the PCR reads through MiXCR, one entry per CDR3 protein. The sample has 500,000 to 600,000 distinct CDR3 sequences, roughly 45% seen once; the top ten hold around 1.7%. The material sequenced was blood. This TCR was recovered from a girl aged 5-17 years with multiple sclerosis. The chain is built from TRBV11-3 and TRBJ2-1; D is unresolved. Written as DNA, the CDR3 is TGTGCCAGCAGCTTCCTCAAGGGTGAGCAGTTCTTC. This encodes CASSFLKGEQFF.